A single sample is the source of the 6 T cell receptor beta chains below, sequenced in a study of T cell repertoires in cytomegalovirus infection. MiXCR, run by TCRdb on the reads, gives a single entry per CDR3 protein. The sample lists under 200,000 distinct CDR3 sequences, 20% to 25% occurring once. Which antigens these TCRs recognize remains unknown. This material consisted of CD8+ T cells from cultured PBMCs, taken from culture after CMV antigen stimulation. These TCRs come from a human donor in good health (CMV status not recorded). Some clones in this sample may be carry-over from other donors' samples.

This clonotype was picked up a small number of times. The chain links TRBV12-3 or TRBV12-4 to TRBJ2-5, with TRBD1 matching over 7 bases. V lost 1 base, J lost 4 bases, and 6 bases stayed unmatched. CDR3 length equals 15 residues. CDR3 DNA: TGTGCCAGCAGTTTAGAGGGACACAGGGGAGAGACCCAGTACTTC. Its protein product is CASSLEGHRGETQYF.

J is TRBJ2-7 and V is TRBV7-2; 8 bases are shared with TRBD1. Per germline, CDR1 SGHTA and CDR2 FQGNSA. CDR3 length equals 16 residues. J lost 5 bases, V lost 2 bases, and 11 bases had no gene match. The chain's CDR3 is CASSLPGQGLRDEQYF. DNA for the CDR3: TGTGCCAGCAGCTTACCCGGACAGGGACTTCGGGACGAGCAGTACTTC.

V gene TRBV10-2 combines with J gene TRBJ1-1; D is perhaps TRBD1 (5 bases). CDR3 length: 16 residues. In germline, CDR1 is WSHSY, CDR2 SAAADI. Trimming stripped 5 bases from V and 2 bases from J, with 18 bases between. The CDR3 protein is CASSLGTGLPNTEAFF. CDR3 nucleotides: TGCGCCAGCAGTTTGGGCACAGGACTACCAAACACTGAAGCTTTCTTT.

This clonotype was observed a few times. The chain joins TRBV7-9 to TRBJ1-2; D is possibly TRBD1 (6 bases). This CDR3 region has 19 residues. The germline V gene has CDR1 SEHNR and CDR2 FQNEAQ (reference sequence). The V and J ends lost 5 bases and 2 bases respectively, with 27 bases between them. The CDR3 region is CASSDTAPGHIKANYGYTF. CDR3 bases: TGTGCCAGCAGCGATACCGCTCCGGGACACATAAAGGCCAACTATGGCTACACCTTC.

The DNA for the CDR3 is TGTGCCAGCAGTTACTCGATCAGGCTGACTAATGAAAAACTGTTTTTT. The encoded protein is CASSYSIRLTNEKLFF. The chain combines TRBV6-5 with TRBJ1-4, with no clear D. Germline loops: CDR1 MNHEY, CDR2 SVGAGI. Deletions cut 0 bases from V and 2 bases from J, with 10 bases between. The CDR3 length is 16 residues.

The V call is TRBV12-3 or TRBV12-4, the J call TRBJ2-1, with no clear D. The CDR3 has 15 residues. V shed 3 bases and J shed 7 bases, with 16 bases lying between them. The CDR3 loop is CASSFRSGEMNEQFF. The CDR3, as DNA: TGTGCCAGCAGTTTTCGGTCCGGAGAGATGAATGAGCAGTTCTTC.